This T cell receptor (beta chain) was documented in a study of blood T cell repertoires in COVID-19. Across the whole study: Samples came from the United States, Italy and Spain, spanning acute and convalescent COVID-19. T cells, B-cell-depleted T cells, or PBMCs supplied cDNA or gDNA.

In the original workflow: Reference gene primer amplification in the assay estimated nucleated cell counts. The repertoire was sequenced with immunoSEQ multiplex PCR; TCRdb's copy has only in-frame clones and lacks some. D and trimming were read from the DNA, whereas the V and J calls and clone size are those reported in that table. The sample consists of about 57,000 clones, roughly 87% of them appearing once. V dropped 2 bases and J dropped 4; count of bases not matched to a gene: 11. Per the germline V gene, CDR1 is SGHNT and CDR2 is YYREEE (reference sequence). This CDR3 is 17 amino acids long. This receptor was obtained from a woman of 80 years or more with COVID-19, enrolled during active disease. The chain links TRBV5-4 to TRBJ1-3; the match to TRBD1 covers 8 bases. Sequenced: peripheral blood. DNA of the CDR3: TGTGCCAGCAGCTTTGGACAGGGTGGCCTGCGCGGAAACACCATATATTTT. This translates into CASSFGQGGLRGNTIYF.